The entry below gives a single TCR beta chain sequence along with its context. The data were taken from a study of cytomegalovirus exposure and HLA in healthy donors. Using immunoSEQ multiplex PCR, the repertoire was profiled, and TCRdb retains in-frame clones only, with some absent. The table lists a few hundred thousand clones, 70% to 90% of them singletons. The sequence derives from a woman aged 18-35 years in good health and CMV-seronegative. The specimen was PBMCs.

CDR3 sequence (DNA): TGTGCCAGCAGGGAGGGGCAAAGCAATCAGCCCCAGCATTTT. Its translation is CASREGQSNQPQHF. V gene TRBV27 combines with J gene TRBJ1-5; D possibly corresponds to TRBD1 (5 bases). Trimming cost V 6 bases and J 1 base, with 10 bases left between them. This CDR3 is built from 14 residues. CDR1 and CDR2 (germline): MNHEY, SMNVEV (reference sequence).